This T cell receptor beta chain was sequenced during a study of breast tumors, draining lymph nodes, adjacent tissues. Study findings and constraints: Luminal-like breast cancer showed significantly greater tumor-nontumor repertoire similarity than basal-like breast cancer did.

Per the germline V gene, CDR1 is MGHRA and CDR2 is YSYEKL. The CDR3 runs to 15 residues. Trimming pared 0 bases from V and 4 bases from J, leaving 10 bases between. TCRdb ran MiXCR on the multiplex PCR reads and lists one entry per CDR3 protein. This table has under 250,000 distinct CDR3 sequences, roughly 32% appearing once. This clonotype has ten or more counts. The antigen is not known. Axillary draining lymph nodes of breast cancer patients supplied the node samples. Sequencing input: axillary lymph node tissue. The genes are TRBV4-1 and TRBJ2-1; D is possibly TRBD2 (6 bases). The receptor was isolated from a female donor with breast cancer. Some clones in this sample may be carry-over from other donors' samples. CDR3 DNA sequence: TGCGCCAGCAGCCAAGATACGCGGGATTACAATGAGCAGTTCTTC. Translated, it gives CASSQDTRDYNEQFF.